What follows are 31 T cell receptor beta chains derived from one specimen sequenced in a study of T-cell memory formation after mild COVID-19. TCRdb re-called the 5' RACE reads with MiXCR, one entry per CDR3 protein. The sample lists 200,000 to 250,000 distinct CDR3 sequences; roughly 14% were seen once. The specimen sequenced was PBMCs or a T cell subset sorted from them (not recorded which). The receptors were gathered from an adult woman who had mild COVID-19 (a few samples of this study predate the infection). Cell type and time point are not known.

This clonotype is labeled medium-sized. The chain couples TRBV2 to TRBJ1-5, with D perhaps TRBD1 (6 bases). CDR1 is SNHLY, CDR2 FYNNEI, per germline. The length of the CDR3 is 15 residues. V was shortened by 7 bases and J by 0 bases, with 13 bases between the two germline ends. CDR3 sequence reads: CASTRGQNSNQPQHF. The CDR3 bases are TGTGCCAGCACTAGAGGACAGAATAGCAATCAGCCCCAGCATTTT.

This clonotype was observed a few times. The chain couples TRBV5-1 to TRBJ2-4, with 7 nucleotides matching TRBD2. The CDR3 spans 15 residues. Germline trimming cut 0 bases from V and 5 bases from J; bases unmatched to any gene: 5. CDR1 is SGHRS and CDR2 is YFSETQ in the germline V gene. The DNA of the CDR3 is TGCGCCAGCAGCTTGGCCCTAGCGGACCAAAACATTCAGTACTTC. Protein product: CASSLALADQNIQYF.

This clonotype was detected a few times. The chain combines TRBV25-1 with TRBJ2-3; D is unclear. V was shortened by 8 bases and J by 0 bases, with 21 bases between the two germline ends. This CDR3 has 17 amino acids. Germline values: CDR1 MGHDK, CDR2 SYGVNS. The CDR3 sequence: CASRPALGRNSTDTQYF. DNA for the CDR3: TGTGCCAGCCGACCAGCCCTAGGGCGGAATAGCACAGATACGCAGTATTTT.

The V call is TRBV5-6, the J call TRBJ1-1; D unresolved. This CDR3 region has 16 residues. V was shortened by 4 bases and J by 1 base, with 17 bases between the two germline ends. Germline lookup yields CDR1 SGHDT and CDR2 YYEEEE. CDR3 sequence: CASSASPGTGNTEAFF. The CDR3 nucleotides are TGTGCCAGCAGCGCCTCGCCCGGCACGGGGAACACTGAAGCTTTCTTT. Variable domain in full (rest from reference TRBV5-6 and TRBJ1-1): DAGVTQSPTHLIKTRGQQVTLRCSPKSGHDTVSWYQQALGQGPQFIFQYYEEEERQRGNFPDRFSGHQFPNYSSELNVNALLLGDSALYLCASSASPGTGNTEAFFGQGTRLTVV.

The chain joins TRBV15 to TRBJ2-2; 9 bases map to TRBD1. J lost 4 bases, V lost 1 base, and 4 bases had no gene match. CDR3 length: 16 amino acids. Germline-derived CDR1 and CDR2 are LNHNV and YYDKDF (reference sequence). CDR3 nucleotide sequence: TGTGCCACCAGCAGAGCTACGACAGGGGGCACCGGGGAGCTGTTTTTT. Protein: CATSRATTGGTGELFF.

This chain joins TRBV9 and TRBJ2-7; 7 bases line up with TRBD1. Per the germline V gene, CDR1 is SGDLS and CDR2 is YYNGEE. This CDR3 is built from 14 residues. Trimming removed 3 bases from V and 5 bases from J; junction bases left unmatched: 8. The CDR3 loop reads CASSGATGIDEQYF. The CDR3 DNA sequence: TGTGCCAGCAGCGGTGCGACAGGGATCGACGAGCAGTACTTC.

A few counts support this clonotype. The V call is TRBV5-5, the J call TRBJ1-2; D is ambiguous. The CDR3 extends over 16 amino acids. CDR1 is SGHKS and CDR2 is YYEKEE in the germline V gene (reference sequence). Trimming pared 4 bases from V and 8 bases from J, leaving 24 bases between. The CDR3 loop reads CASSPGSSYRAEGYTF. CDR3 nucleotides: TGTGCCAGCAGCCCTGGCTCCTCCTACAGAGCGGAAGGCTACACCTTC.

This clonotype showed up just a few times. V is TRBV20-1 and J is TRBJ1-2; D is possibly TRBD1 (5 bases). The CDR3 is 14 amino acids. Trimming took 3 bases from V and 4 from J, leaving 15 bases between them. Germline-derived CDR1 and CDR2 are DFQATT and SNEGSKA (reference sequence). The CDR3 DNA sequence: TGCAGTGCTAGCGTGAGGGGAAGTGGCTATGGCTACACCTTC. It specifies CSASVRGSGYGYTF.

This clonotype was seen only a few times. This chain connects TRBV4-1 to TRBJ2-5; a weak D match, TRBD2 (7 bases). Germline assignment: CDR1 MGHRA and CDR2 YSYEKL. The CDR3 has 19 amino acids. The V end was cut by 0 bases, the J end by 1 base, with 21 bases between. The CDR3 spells CASSQDTSFGGGRQETQYF. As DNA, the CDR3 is TGCGCCAGCAGCCAAGATACTAGTTTTGGGGGGGGGCGCCAAGAGACCCAGTACTTC.

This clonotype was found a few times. CDR3 sequence: CASSLQGRSEAFF. CDR3 coding DNA: TGTGCCAGCAGCTTACAGGGGCGCTCTGAAGCTTTCTTT. The gene calls are TRBV7-9 and TRBJ1-1, with TRBD1 as a possible D gene (6 bases). V was cut by 2 bases and J by 6 bases, with 10 bases left in between. CDR1 and CDR2 from the germline V gene are SEHNR and FQNEAQ (reference sequence). This CDR3 spans 13 amino acids.

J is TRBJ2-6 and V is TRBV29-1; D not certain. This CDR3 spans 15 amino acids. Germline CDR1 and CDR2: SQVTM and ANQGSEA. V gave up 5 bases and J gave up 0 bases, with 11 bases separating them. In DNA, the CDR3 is TGCAGCGTTACCGGGCCGGGCTCTGGGGCCAACGTCCTGACTTTC. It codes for CSVTGPGSGANVLTF.

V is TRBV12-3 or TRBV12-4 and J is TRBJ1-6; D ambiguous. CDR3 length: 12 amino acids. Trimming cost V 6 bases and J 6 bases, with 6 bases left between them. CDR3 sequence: CASRITNSPLHF. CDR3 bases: TGTGCCAGCAGAATAACTAATTCACCCCTCCACTTT.

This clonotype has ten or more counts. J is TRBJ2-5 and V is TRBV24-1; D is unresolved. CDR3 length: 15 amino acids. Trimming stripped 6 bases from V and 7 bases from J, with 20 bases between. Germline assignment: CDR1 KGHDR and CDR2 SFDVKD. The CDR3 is CATSSSKIGLVTQYF. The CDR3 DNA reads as TGTGCCACCAGTTCCTCCAAGATCGGCCTTGTGACCCAGTACTTC.

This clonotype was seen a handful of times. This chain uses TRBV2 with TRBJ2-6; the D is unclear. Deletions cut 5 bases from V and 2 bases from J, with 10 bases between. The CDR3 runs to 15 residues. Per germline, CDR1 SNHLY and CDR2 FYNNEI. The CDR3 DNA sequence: TGTGCCAGCAGTTATTACAGTACTGGGGCCAACGTCCTGACTTTC. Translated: CASSYYSTGANVLTF.

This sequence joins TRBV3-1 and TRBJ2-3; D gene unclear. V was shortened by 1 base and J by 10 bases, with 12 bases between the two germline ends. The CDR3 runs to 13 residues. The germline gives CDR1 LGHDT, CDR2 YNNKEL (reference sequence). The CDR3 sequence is CASSQVAGAAQYF. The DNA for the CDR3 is TGTGCCAGCAGCCAAGTTGCCGGTGCGGCGCAGTATTTT.

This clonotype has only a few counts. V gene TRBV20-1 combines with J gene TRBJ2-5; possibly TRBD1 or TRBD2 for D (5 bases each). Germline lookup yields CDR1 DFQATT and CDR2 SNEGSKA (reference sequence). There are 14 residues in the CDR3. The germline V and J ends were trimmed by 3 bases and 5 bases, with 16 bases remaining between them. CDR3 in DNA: TGCAGTGCTAGCTTGGACACGGGAAGGGAGACCCAGTACTTC. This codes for CSASLDTGRETQYF.

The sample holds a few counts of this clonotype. The CDR3, as DNA: TGTGCCTACACCCGGACAGGTGGAAACACCATATATTTT. This sequence encodes CAYTRTGGNTIYF. The rearrangement links TRBV30 to TRBJ1-3; TRBD1 matches at 7 bases. CDR1 is GTSNPN and CDR2 is SVGIG in the germline V gene (reference sequence). The J segment lost 3 bases and the V segment lost 7 bases, leaving 6 bases of the junction unmatched. This CDR3 has 13 residues.

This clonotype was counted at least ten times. The CDR3 DNA reads TGTGCCAGCAGAACCATCATTACAGGGACTGGGGCCAACGTCCTGACTTTC. Its translation: CASRTIITGTGANVLTF. The V gene is TRBV12-3 or TRBV12-4, the J gene TRBJ2-6; tentatively, D is TRBD1 (6 bases). This CDR3 contains 17 residues. Trimming took 6 bases from V and 2 from J, leaving 17 bases between them.

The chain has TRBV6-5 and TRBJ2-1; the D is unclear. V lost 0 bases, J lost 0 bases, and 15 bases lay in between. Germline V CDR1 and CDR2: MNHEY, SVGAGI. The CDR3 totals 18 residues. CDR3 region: CASSYSIGGKSSYNEQFF. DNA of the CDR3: TGTGCCAGCAGTTACTCGATCGGCGGAAAGAGCTCCTACAATGAGCAGTTCTTC.

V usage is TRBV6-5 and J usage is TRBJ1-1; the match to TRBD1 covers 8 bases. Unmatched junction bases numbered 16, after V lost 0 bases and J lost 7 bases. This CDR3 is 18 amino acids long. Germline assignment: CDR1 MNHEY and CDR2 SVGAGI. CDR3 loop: CASSYSRTRTGLTLEAFF. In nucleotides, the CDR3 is TGTGCCAGCAGTTACTCGAGGACCCGGACAGGGCTCACCCTTGAAGCTTTCTTT.

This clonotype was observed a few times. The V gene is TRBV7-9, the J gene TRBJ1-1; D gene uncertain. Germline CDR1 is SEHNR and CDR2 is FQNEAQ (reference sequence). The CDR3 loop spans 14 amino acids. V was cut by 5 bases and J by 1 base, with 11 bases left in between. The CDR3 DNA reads TGTGCCAGCAGCCAAACCTACAGGAACACTGAAGCTTTCTTT. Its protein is CASSQTYRNTEAFF.

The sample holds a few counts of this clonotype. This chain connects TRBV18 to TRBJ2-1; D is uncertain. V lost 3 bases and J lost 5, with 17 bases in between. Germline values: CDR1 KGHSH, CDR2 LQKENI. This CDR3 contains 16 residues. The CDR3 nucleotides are TGTGCCAGCTCACCTTCCCGGTCCTACACCCACAATGAGCAGTTCTTC. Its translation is CASSPSRSYTHNEQFF. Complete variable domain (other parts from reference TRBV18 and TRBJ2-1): NAGVMQNPRHLVRRRGQEARLRCSPMKGHSHVYWYRQLPEEGLKFMVYLQKENIIDESGMPKERFSAEFPKEGPSILRIQQVVRGDSAAYFCASSPSRSYTHNEQFFGPGTRLTVL.

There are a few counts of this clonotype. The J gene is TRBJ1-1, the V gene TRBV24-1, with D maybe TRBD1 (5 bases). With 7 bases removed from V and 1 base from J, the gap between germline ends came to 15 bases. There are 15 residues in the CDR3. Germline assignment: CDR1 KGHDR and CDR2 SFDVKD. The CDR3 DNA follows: TGTGCCACCAGCCCGGGAGGGAGGGGGAACACTGAAGCTTTCTTT. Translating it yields CATSPGGRGNTEAFF.

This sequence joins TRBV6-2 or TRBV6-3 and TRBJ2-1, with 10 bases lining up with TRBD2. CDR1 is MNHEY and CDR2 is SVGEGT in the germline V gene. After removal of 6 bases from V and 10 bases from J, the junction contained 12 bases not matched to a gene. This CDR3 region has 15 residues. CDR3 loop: CASSGRASGSSEQFF. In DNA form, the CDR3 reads TGTGCCAGCAGCGGACGGGCTAGCGGGAGTTCAGAGCAGTTCTTC.

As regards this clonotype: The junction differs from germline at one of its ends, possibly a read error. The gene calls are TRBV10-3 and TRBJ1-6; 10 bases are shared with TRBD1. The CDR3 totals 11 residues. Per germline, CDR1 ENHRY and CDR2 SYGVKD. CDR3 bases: TGTGCCATCAGGCCCGGGACAGGGGAAAACTTT. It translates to CAIRPGTGENF.

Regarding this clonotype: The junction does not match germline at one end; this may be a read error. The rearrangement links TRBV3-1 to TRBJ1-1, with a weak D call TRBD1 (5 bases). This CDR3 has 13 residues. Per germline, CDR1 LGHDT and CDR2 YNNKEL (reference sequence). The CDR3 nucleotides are TGTGCCAGCAGCCAAGATAGGCACAGGATCAGGATTTTT. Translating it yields CASSQDRHRIRIF.

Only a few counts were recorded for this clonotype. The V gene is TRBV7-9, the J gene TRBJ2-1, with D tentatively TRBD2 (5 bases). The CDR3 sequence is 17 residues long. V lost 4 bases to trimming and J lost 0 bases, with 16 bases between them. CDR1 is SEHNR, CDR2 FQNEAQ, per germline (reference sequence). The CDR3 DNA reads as TGTGCCAGCAGCTCGATTGAGCGGCTCCGCTCCTACAATGAGCAGTTCTTC. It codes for CASSSIERLRSYNEQFF.

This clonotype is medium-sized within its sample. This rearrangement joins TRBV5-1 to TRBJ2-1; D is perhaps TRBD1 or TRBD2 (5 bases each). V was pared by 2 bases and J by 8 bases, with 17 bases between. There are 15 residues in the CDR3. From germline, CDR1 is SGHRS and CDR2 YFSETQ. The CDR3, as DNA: TGCGCCAGCAGCTTTACGAGGGGCGTTAGCGATGAGCAGTTCTTC. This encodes CASSFTRGVSDEQFF.

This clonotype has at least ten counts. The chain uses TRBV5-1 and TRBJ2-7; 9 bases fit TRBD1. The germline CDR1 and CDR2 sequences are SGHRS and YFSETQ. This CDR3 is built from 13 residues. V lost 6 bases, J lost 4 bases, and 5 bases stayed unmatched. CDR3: CASNPGQGYEQYF. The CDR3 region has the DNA TGCGCCAGCAACCCGGGACAGGGTTACGAGCAGTACTTC.

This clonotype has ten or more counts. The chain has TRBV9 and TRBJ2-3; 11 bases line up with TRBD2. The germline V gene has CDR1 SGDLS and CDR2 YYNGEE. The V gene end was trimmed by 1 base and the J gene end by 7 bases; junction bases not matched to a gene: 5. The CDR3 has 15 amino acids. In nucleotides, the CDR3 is TGTGCCAGCAGCGTAAGTGCTAGCGGGAGGCATACGCAGTATTTT. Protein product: CASSVSASGRHTQYF.

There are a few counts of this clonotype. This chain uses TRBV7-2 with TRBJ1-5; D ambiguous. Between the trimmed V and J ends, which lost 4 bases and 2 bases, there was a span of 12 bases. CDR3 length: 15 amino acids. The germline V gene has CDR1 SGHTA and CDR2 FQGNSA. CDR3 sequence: CASSSGTMGNQPQHF. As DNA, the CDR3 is TGTGCCAGCAGCTCCGGCACGATGGGCAATCAGCCCCAGCATTTT.